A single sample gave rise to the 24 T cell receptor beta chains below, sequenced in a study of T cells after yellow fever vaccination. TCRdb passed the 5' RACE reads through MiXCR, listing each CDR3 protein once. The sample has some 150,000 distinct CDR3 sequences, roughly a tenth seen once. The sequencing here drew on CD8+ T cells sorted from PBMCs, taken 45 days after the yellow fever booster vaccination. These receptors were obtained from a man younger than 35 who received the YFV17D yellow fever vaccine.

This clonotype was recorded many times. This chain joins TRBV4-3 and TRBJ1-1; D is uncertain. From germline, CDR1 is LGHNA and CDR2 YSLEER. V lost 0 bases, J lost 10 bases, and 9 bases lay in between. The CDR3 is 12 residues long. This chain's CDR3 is CASSQDGRVAFF. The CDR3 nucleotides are TGCGCCAGCAGCCAAGACGGGCGGGTAGCTTTCTTT.

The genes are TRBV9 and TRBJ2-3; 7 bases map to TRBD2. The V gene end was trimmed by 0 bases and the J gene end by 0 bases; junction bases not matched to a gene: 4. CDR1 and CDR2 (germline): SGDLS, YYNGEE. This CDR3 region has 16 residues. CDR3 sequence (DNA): TGTGCCAGCAGCGTAGTCCCAGCGGGGAGCACAGATACGCAGTATTTT. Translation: CASSVVPAGSTDTQYF.

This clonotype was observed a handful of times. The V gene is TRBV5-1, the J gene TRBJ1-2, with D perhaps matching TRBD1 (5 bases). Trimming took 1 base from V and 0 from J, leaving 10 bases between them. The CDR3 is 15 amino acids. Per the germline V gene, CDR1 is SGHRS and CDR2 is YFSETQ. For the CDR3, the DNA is TGCGCCAGCAGCTTGTCGGTAGGGGCTAACTATGGCTACACCTTC. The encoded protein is CASSLSVGANYGYTF.

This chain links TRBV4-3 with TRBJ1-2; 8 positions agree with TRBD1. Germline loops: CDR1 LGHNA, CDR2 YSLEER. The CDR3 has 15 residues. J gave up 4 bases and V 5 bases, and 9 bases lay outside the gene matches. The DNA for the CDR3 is TGCGCCAGCAGCGTTAGTTCTACAGGGGGCTATGGCTACACCTTC. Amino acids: CASSVSSTGGYGYTF.

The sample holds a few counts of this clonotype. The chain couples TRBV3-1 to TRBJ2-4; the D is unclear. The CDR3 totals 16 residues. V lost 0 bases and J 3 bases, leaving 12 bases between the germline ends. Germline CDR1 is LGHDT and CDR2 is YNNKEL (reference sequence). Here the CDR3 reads CASSQEGRLGKNIQYF. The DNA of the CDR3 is TGTGCCAGCAGCCAAGAGGGCCGTTTGGGCAAAAACATTCAGTACTTC.

The CDR3 loop reads CASSSRRTQYF. In DNA form, the CDR3 reads TGTGCCAGCAGCTCCCGCCGGACCCAGTACTTC. The chain couples TRBV11-2 to TRBJ2-5, with D uncertain. The CDR3 extends over 11 amino acids. From germline, CDR1 is SGHAT and CDR2 FQNNGV. Trimming left V 4 bases short and J 7 bases short, with 7 bases between.

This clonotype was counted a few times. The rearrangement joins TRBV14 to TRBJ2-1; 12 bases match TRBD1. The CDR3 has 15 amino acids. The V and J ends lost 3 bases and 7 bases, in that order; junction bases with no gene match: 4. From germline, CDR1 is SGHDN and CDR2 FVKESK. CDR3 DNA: TGTGCCAGCAGCCACACGGGACAGGGGGCAAATGAGCAGTTCTTC. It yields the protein CASSHTGQGANEQFF.

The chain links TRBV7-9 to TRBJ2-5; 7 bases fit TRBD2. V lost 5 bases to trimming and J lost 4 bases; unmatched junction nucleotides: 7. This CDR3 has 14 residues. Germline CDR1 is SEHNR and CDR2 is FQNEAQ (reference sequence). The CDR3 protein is CASSTVSSGETQYF. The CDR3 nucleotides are TGTGCCAGCAGCACGGTCTCTAGCGGAGAGACCCAGTACTTC.

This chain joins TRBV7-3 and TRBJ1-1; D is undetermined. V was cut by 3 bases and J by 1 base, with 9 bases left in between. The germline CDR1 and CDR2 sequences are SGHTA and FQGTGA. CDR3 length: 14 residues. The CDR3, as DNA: TGTGCCAGCAGCTTTAGTTCCGGGAACACTGAAGCTTTCTTT. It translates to CASSFSSGNTEAFF.

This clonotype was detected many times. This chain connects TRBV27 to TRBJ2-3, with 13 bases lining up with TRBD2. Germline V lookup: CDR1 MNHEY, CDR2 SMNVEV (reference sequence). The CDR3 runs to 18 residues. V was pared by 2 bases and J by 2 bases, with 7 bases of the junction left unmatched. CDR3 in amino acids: CASSLVLAGGLDTDTQYF. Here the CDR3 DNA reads TGTGCCAGCAGTTTAGTACTAGCGGGGGGGCTGGACACAGATACGCAGTATTTT.

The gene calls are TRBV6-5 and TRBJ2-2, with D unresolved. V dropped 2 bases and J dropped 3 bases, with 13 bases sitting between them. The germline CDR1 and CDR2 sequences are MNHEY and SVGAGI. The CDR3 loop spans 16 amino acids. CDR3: CASSYGLEVYTGELFF. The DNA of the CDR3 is TGTGCCAGCAGTTACGGGCTCGAGGTGTACACCGGGGAGCTGTTTTTT.

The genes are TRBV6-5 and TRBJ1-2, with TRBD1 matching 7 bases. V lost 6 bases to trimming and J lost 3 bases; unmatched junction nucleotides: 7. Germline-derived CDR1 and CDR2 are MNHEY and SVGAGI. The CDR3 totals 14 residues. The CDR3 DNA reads TGTGCCAGCAGCGTCAGGGGGTGGCACTATGGCTACACCTTC. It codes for CASSVRGWHYGYTF.

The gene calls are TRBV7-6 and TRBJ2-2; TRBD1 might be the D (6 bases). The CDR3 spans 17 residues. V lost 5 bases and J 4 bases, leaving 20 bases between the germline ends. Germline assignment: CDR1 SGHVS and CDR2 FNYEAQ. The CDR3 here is CASSRYTGGSSTGELFF. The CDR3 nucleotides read TGTGCCAGCAGCCGATATACTGGGGGCTCGAGCACCGGGGAGCTGTTTTTT.

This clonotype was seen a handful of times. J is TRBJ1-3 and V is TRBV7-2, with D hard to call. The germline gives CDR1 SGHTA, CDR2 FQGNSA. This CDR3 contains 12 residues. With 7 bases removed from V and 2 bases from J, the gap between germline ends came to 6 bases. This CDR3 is CASTRTGNTIYF. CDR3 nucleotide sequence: TGTGCCAGCACCAGGACTGGAAACACCATATATTTT.

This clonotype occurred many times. The CDR3 region has the DNA TGTGCCAGCGAGGGACTAGCTTCCTACGAGCAGTACTTC. This translates into CASEGLASYEQYF. The chain joins TRBV11-2 to TRBJ2-7; 9 bases map to TRBD2. Germline CDR1 reads SGHAT; CDR2 reads FQNNGV. The CDR3 runs 13 residues. V lost 8 bases and J lost 1; bases outside the gene matches: 3.

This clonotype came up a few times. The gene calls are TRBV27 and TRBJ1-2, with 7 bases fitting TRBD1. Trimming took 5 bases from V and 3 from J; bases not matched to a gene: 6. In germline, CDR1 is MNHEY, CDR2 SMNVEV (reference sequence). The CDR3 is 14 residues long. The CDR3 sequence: CASSRAGGHYGYTF. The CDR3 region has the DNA TGTGCCAGCAGTCGAGCAGGGGGGCACTATGGCTACACCTTC.

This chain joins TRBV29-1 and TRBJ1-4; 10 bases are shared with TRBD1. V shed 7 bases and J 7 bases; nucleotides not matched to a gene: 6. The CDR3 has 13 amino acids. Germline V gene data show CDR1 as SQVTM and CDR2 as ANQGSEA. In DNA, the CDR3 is TGCAGCGCCGCCGGGACAGGGGTTGAAAAACTGTTTTTT. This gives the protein CSAAGTGVEKLFF. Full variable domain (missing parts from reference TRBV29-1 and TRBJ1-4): SAVISQKPSRDICQRGTSLTIQCQVDSQVTMMFWYRQQPGQSLTLIATANQGSEATYESGFVIDKFPISRPNLTFSTLTVSNMSPEDSSIYLCSAAGTGVEKLFFGSGTQLSVL.

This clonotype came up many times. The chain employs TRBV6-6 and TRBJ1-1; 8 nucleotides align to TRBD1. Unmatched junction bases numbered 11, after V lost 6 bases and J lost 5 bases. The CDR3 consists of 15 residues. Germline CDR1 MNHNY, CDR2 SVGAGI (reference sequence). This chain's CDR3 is CASSQKQGVVTEAFF. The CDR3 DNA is TGTGCCAGCAGCCAAAAACAGGGGGTCGTAACTGAAGCTTTCTTT.

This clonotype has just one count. CDR3 amino acids: CASSSATGEETQYF. CDR3 sequence (DNA): TGTGCCAGCAGCTCGGCGACAGGGGAAGAGACCCAGTACTTC. The chain has TRBV5-4 and TRBJ2-5, with 8 bases aligning to TRBD1. The CDR3 is 14 amino acids. Losses at the gene ends were 3 bases for V and 3 bases for J; bases not matched to a gene: 4. In germline, CDR1 is SGHNT, CDR2 YYREEE (reference sequence).

The chain's CDR3 is CASSYFVPRGTEAFF. As DNA, the CDR3 is TGTGCCAGCAGTTACTTTGTGCCCAGAGGGACTGAAGCTTTCTTT. The chain has TRBV6-2 or TRBV6-3 and TRBJ1-1; D is undetermined. V lost 1 base and J 5 bases, leaving 14 bases between the germline ends. The CDR3 loop spans 15 amino acids. Per the germline V gene, CDR1 is MNHEY and CDR2 is SVGEGT.

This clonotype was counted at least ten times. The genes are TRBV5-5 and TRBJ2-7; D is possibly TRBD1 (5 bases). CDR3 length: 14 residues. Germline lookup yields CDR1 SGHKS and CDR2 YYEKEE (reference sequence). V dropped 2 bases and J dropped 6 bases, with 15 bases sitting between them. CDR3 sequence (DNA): TGTGCCAGCAGCTTACGGGCAGGGTCAGGCGAGCAGTACTTC. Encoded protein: CASSLRAGSGEQYF.

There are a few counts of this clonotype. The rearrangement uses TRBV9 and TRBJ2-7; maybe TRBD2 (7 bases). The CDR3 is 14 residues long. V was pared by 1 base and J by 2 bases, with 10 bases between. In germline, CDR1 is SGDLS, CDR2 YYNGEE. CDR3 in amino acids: CASSVSGGPYEQYF. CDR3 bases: TGTGCCAGCAGCGTATCCGGGGGGCCCTACGAGCAGTACTTC.

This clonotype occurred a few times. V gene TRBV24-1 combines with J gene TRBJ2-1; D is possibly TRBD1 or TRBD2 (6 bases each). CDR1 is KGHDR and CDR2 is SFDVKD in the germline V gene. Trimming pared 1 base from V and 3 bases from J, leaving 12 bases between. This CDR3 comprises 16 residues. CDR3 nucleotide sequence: TGTGCCACCAGTGATTTTTGGGGGGCGGGCTACAATGAGCAGTTCTTC. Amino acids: CATSDFWGAGYNEQFF.

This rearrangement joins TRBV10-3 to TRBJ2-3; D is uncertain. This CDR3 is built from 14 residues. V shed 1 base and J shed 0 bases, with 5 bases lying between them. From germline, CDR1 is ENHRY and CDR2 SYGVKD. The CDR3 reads CAISELGSTDTQYF. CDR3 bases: TGTGCCATCAGTGAGTTGGGGAGCACAGATACGCAGTATTTT.